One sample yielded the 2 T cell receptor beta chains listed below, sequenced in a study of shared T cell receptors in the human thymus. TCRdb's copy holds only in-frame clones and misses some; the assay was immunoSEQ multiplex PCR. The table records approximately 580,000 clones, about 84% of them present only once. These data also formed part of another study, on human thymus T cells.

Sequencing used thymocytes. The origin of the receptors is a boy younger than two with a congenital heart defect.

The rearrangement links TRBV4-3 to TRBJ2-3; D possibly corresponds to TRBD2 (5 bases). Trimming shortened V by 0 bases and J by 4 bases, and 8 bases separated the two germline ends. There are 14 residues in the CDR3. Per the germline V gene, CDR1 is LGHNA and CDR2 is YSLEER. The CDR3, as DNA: TGCGCCAGCAGCCAAGATCGGGGTCCAGATACGCAGTATTTT. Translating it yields CASSQDRGPDTQYF.

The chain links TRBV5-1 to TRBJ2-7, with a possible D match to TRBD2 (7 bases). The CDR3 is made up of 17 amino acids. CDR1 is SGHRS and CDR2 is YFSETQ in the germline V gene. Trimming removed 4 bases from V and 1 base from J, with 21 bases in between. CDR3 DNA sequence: TGCGCCAGCAGCCCAGGGGTGGCTAGCGGCCTGTCCTACGAGCAGTACTTC. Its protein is CASSPGVASGLSYEQYF.